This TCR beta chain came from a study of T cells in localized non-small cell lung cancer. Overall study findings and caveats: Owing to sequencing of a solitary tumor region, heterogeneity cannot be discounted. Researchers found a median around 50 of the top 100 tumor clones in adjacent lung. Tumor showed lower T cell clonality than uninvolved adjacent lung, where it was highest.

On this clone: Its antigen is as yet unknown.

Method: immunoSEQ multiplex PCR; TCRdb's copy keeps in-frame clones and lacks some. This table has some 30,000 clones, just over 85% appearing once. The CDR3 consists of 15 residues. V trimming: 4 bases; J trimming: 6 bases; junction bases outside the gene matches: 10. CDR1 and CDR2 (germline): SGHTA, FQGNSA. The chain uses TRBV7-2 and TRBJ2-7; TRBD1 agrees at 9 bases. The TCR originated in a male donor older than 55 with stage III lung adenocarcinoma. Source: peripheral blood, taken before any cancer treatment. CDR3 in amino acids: CASSWGTGLPGEQYF. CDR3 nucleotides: TGTGCCAGCAGCTGGGGGACAGGGCTTCCTGGCGAGCAGTACTTC.